This record covers a single T cell receptor beta chain. This sample is part of a study of T cell changes during pregnancy in multiple sclerosis. The CDR3 is 13 amino acids. Germline CDR1 is SGHTA and CDR2 is FQGNSA. V gave up 1 base and J gave up 6 bases, with 10 bases separating them. TCRdb's table, derived via immunoSEQ multiplex PCR, lists solely in-frame clones and lacks some. The table records about 39,000 clones, 84% of them present only once. The V and J genes are TRBV7-2 and TRBJ2-7; D unresolved. Sequencing was performed on CD4+ T cells from peripheral blood mononuclear cells, taken before pregnancy. This sequence originates from a female donor with multiple sclerosis, enrolled in a pregnancy study. The CDR3 region has the DNA TGTGCCAGCAGCTTAGTACTCCCCGGCGAGCAGTACTTC. Amino acids: CASSLVLPGEQYF.